The rows below give T cell receptor beta chains drawn from one sample of a study of beta chain features in type 1 diabetes. The repertoire was sequenced with immunoSEQ multiplex PCR; TCRdb's copy has only in-frame clones and lacks some. Counted here are tens of thousands of clones, more than 65% occurring once; the ten biggest clones make up over 0.95%. The sequencing input was stem cell memory CD4+ T cells from blood. These receptor sequences come from a woman between 35 and 50 years old with type 1 diabetes. CDR3s include the opening cysteine and the closing phenylalanine or tryptophan. A D gene is named only where the DNA matches it firmly. Clone size is stated in some rows and not others, as once, few, many or a class when expanded.

D gene: NA; V gene: TRBV19; J gene: TRBJ1-2; clone size: few; CDR3 protein: CASSIDGQYGYTF; CDR3 DNA: TGTGCCAGTAGTATAGATGGACAGTATGGCTACACCTTC
D gene: NA; V gene: TRBV19; J gene: TRBJ2-4; clone size: NA; CDR3 protein: CASSTTTTGGAKNTQYF; CDR3 DNA: TGTGCCAGTAGTACTACGACCACTGGAGGAGCCAAAAACACTCAGTACTTC
D gene: TRBD2; V gene: TRBV5-6; J gene: TRBJ2-4; clone size: NA; CDR3 protein: CASSLGLAGGVNIQYF; CDR3 DNA: TGTGCCAGCAGCTTGGGACTAGCGGGAGGTGTTAACATTCAGTACTTC
D gene: NA; V gene: TRBV7-9; J gene: TRBJ2-3; clone size: NA; CDR3 protein: CASSYNEGSDTQYF; CDR3 DNA: TGTGCCAGCAGCTATAACGAGGGCTCAGATACGCAGTATTTT
D gene: NA; V gene: TRBV29-1; J gene: TRBJ2-2; clone size: NA; CDR3 protein: CSVERQGGAGELFF; CDR3 DNA: TGCAGCGTTGAAAGACAGGGAGGAGCCGGGGAGCTGTTTTTT
D gene: TRBD1; V gene: TRBV2; J gene: TRBJ2-7; clone size: NA; CDR3 protein: CASGPDRELYEQYF; CDR3 DNA: TGTGCCAGCGGCCCGGACAGGGAGCTCTACGAGCAGTACTTC
D gene: NA; V gene: TRBV4-1; J gene: TRBJ2-7; clone size: once; CDR3 protein: CASSQAAVGNEQYF; CDR3 DNA: TGCGCCAGCAGCCAAGCCGCGGTCGGAAACGAGCAGTACTTC
D gene: NA; V gene: TRBV13; J gene: TRBJ2-2; clone size: NA; CDR3 protein: CASSPVAGELFF; CDR3 DNA: TGTGCCAGCAGCCCAGTGGCCGGGGAGCTGTTTTTT
D gene: TRBD1; V gene: TRBV27; J gene: TRBJ2-2; clone size: NA; CDR3 protein: CASAQGANTGELFF; CDR3 DNA: TGTGCCAGCGCTCAGGGGGCGAACACCGGGGAGCTGTTTTTT
D gene: NA; V gene: TRBV14; J gene: TRBJ2-7; clone size: few; CDR3 protein: CASSQDMMSEQYF; CDR3 DNA: TGTGCCAGCAGCCAAGACATGATGAGTGAACAGTACTTC
D gene: TRBD2; V gene: TRBV15; J gene: TRBJ2-5; clone size: NA; CDR3 protein: CATSRLAGKYQETQYF; CDR3 DNA: TGTGCCACCAGCAGGCTAGCGGGAAAGTACCAAGAGACCCAGTACTTC
D gene: TRBD2; V gene: TRBV6-5; J gene: TRBJ2-1; clone size: NA; CDR3 protein: CASSYLTSGGAGEQFF; CDR3 DNA: TGTGCCAGCAGTTACCTAACTAGCGGGGGGGCCGGAGAGCAGTTCTTC
D gene: NA; V gene: TRBV4-2; J gene: TRBJ2-7; clone size: NA; CDR3 protein: CASSQGTMSHEQYF; CDR3 DNA: TGTGCCAGCAGCCAAGGGACAATGAGCCACGAGCAGTACTTC
D gene: NA; V gene: TRBV7-3; J gene: TRBJ2-6; clone size: NA; CDR3 protein: CASSQGRGSGANVLTF; CDR3 DNA: TGTGCCAGCAGCCAAGGGAGGGGGTCTGGGGCCAACGTCCTGACTTTC
D gene: TRBD1; V gene: TRBV4-1; J gene: TRBJ2-1; clone size: few; CDR3 protein: CASSQAGQGFDEQFF; CDR3 DNA: TGCGCCAGCAGCCAAGCGGGACAGGGCTTCGATGAGCAGTTCTTC
D gene: NA; V gene: TRBV11-2; J gene: TRBJ2-7; clone size: NA; CDR3 protein: CASSFPIGHGYEQYF; CDR3 DNA: TGTGCCAGCAGCTTCCCGATAGGACACGGCTACGAGCAGTACTTC
D gene: NA; V gene: TRBV9; J gene: TRBJ1-1; clone size: NA; CDR3 protein: CASSVGLVGNTEAFF; CDR3 DNA: TGTGCCAGCAGCGTAGGACTGGTGGGGAACACTGAAGCTTTCTTT
D gene: TRBD1; V gene: TRBV5-1; J gene: TRBJ2-7; clone size: NA; CDR3 protein: CASSWGDRPLEQYF; CDR3 DNA: TGCGCCAGCAGCTGGGGGGACAGGCCCCTCGAGCAGTACTTC
D gene: TRBD2; V gene: TRBV7-2; J gene: TRBJ2-1; clone size: NA; CDR3 protein: CASSLASSGSLDEQFF; CDR3 DNA: TGTGCCAGCAGCTTAGCCTCTAGCGGGAGTTTGGATGAGCAGTTCTTC
D gene: TRBD1; V gene: TRBV9; J gene: TRBJ2-1; clone size: NA; CDR3 protein: CASSASGGSYNEQFF; CDR3 DNA: TGTGCCAGCAGCGCCTCAGGGGGCTCCTACAATGAGCAGTTCTTC
D gene: TRBD1; V gene: TRBV5-4; J gene: TRBJ2-3; clone size: NA; CDR3 protein: CASSFRQGVVTDTQYF; CDR3 DNA: TGTGCCAGCAGCTTTCGACAGGGGGTTGTCACAGATACGCAGTATTTT
D gene: NA; V gene: TRBV7-2; J gene: TRBJ2-5; clone size: NA; CDR3 protein: CASSQEANVQETQYF; CDR3 DNA: TGTGCCAGCAGCCAAGAAGCCAACGTCCAAGAGACCCAGTACTTC